Below are 5 T cell receptor beta chains sequenced from a single sample in a study of T cells in Graves' hyperthyroidism and ophthalmopathy. RNA transcripts served as the template for amplifying TCR beta CDR3 regions. The primer set for the first-round RT-PCR of the TCR CDR3 was HTBI. TCRdb ran MiXCR on the multiplex PCR reads and lists one entry per CDR3 protein. The table records 550,000 to 800,000 distinct CDR3 sequences, approximately 15% of them present only once. Input material: blood. The origin of the receptors is a man in his forties or fifties with Graves' hyperthyroidism.

This clonotype has a count of ten or more. The V gene is TRBV28, the J gene TRBJ1-2, with 8 nucleotides matching TRBD1. Germline V gene data show CDR1 as MDHEN and CDR2 as SYDVKM. The junction had 11 bases not matched to a gene; V was cut back by 6 bases and J by 8 bases. The CDR3 has 14 residues. As DNA, the CDR3 is TGTGCCAGCAGCTCAACTCGGACAGGGACCGGCTACACCTTC. As protein: CASSSTRTGTGYTF.

This clonotype appeared many times. V is TRBV20-1 and J is TRBJ1-5, with D unclear. CDR3 size: 15 residues. Germline CDR1 and CDR2: DFQATT and SNEGSKA (reference sequence). V was trimmed by 3 bases and J by 4 bases, leaving 16 bases between them. The CDR3 sequence: CSARVKTNANQPQHF. In DNA form, the CDR3 reads TGCAGTGCTAGGGTGAAGACAAACGCTAATCAGCCCCAGCATTTT.

The chain joins TRBV29-1 to TRBJ2-2, with a tentative D call TRBD2 (6 bases). Looked up from germline, CDR1 is SQVTM and CDR2 is ANQGSEA. This CDR3 has 13 amino acids. Trimming removed 1 base from V and 5 bases from J, with 8 bases in between. CDR3 bases: TGCAGCGTTGAAGGTGGGGGGACCGGGGAGCTGTTTTTT. It translates to CSVEGGGTGELFF.

This clonotype was seen at least ten times. This chain connects TRBV4-1 to TRBJ1-6; TRBD1 matches at 7 bases. Unmatched junction bases numbered 6, after V lost 4 bases and J lost 9 bases. The length of the CDR3 is 14 residues. Germline V gives CDR1 MGHRA, CDR2 YSYEKL. CDR3 protein: CASSLPRQGSPLHF. CDR3 DNA: TGCGCCAGCAGCCTACCCAGACAGGGTTCACCCCTCCACTTT.

This clonotype appeared once. The J gene is TRBJ2-3, the V gene TRBV4-3; TRBD2 matches 7 bases. This CDR3 comprises 17 residues. With 0 bases clipped from V and 3 bases from J, the junction kept 9 bases outside the gene matches. Looked up from germline, CDR1 is LGHNA and CDR2 is YSLEER. The DNA for the CDR3 is TGCGCCAGCAGCCAAGAAGGCGGGGGAGTTAGTACAGATACGCAGTATTTT. Amino acid sequence: CASSQEGGGVSTDTQYF.